These 15 T cell receptor beta chains share one sample of origin, sequenced in a study of T cells in Graves' hyperthyroidism and ophthalmopathy. Amplification of TCR beta CDR3 regions used RNA as the template. The study used the HTBI primer set for a first-round RT-PCR of the TCR CDR3. TCRdb called the multiplex PCR reads again in MiXCR, with one record for every CDR3 protein. The sample lists fewer than 500,000 distinct CDR3 sequences; roughly 15% were seen once. The sequencing sample was made of blood. Receptor source: a man younger than 30 with Graves' ophthalmopathy.

In this sample, this clonotype turned up a few times. The chain employs TRBV24-1 and TRBJ2-5; D ambiguous. Germline V lookup: CDR1 KGHDR, CDR2 SFDVKD. This CDR3 is built from 14 residues. Trimming took 2 bases from V and 5 from J, leaving 11 bases between them. DNA of the CDR3: TGTGCCACCAGTGATTCCCAAAGGGCGGAGACCCAGTACTTC. Translation gives CATSDSQRAETQYF.

The table lists this clonotype with many counts. This sequence joins TRBV10-3 and TRBJ2-7; the match to TRBD1 covers 7 bases. The germline gives CDR1 ENHRY, CDR2 SYGVKD. CDR3 length: 13 amino acids. Trimming removed 3 bases from V and 6 bases from J; junction bases left unmatched: 5. The CDR3: CAISDRQGVEQYF. As DNA, the CDR3 is TGTGCCATCAGTGATAGACAGGGAGTCGAGCAGTACTTC.

This clonotype was counted many times. V usage is TRBV10-3 and J usage is TRBJ2-5, with 10 bases lining up with TRBD2. With 0 bases clipped from V and 2 bases from J, the junction kept 6 bases outside the gene matches. The germline V gene encodes CDR1 ENHRY and CDR2 SYGVKD. This CDR3 is 17 amino acids long. The CDR3 is CAISESGGLARQETQYF. The CDR3 bases are TGTGCCATCAGTGAGTCGGGGGGACTAGCGAGACAAGAGACCCAGTACTTC.

This clonotype has at least ten counts. This sequence joins TRBV2 and TRBJ2-5; D is possibly TRBD2 (6 bases). The germline CDR1 and CDR2 sequences are SNHLY and FYNNEI. V lost 3 bases to trimming and J lost 5 bases, with 16 bases between them. The CDR3 sequence is 15 residues long. CDR3 sequence: CASSESGRGQETQYF. Written as DNA, the CDR3 is TGTGCCAGCAGTGAGAGTGGGCGGGGTCAGGAGACCCAGTACTTC.

This sequence joins TRBV2 and TRBJ1-1; no clear D gene. V was trimmed by 4 bases and J by 0 bases, leaving 6 bases between them. The CDR3 totals 13 residues. Germline assignment: CDR1 SNHLY and CDR2 FYNNEI. CDR3 residues: CASSVNLNTEAFF. The CDR3 nucleotides read TGTGCCAGCAGTGTAAACCTGAACACTGAAGCTTTCTTT.

In its sample, this clonotype was seen a few times. The rearrangement links TRBV5-1 to TRBJ2-3; possibly TRBD1 for D (6 bases). Trimming removed 5 bases from V and 3 bases from J, with 19 bases in between. CDR3 length equals 16 residues. Germline CDR1 is SGHRS and CDR2 is YFSETQ. DNA of the CDR3: TGCGCCAGCAGTTCACAGGGCTATGGAATTACAGATACGCAGTATTTT. Its protein is CASSSQGYGITDTQYF.

On this clonotype itself: The junction and the germline gene differ at one end; a read error may be behind it. The V and J genes are TRBV5-4 and TRBJ1-1, with 10 bases lining up with TRBD1. This CDR3 spans 16 amino acids. From germline, CDR1 is SGHNT and CDR2 YYREEE (reference sequence). This CDR3 reads CASSPPGQGLNTEASF. Written as DNA, the CDR3 is TGTGCCAGCAGCCCTCCGGGACAGGGGCTGAACACTGAAGCTTCCTTT.

In its sample, this clonotype was seen many times. CDR3 sequence reads: CASNGQNTGELFF. The CDR3 DNA sequence: TGCGCCAGCAATGGGCAAAACACCGGGGAGCTGTTTTTT. This rearrangement joins TRBV5-1 to TRBJ2-2, with unresolved D. The CDR3 length is 13 residues. Trimming removed 6 bases at V and 2 bases at J, with 8 bases between. Per the germline V gene, CDR1 is SGHRS and CDR2 is YFSETQ.

This clonotype was observed at least ten times. The J gene is TRBJ1-2, the V gene TRBV2; D uncertain. V gave up 1 base and J gave up 8 bases, with 14 bases separating them. CDR1 and CDR2 from the germline V gene are SNHLY and FYNNEI. This CDR3 contains 14 residues. The CDR3 loop is CASSEGAGVEGYTF. The DNA for the CDR3 is TGTGCCAGCAGTGAAGGGGCCGGGGTAGAGGGCTACACCTTC.

This clonotype was counted ten times or more. The V call is TRBV4-1, the J call TRBJ1-2; a weak D match, TRBD1 (5 bases). Germline loops: CDR1 MGHRA, CDR2 YSYEKL. The length of the CDR3 is 15 residues. Trimming pared 0 bases from V and 7 bases from J, leaving 15 bases between. The CDR3 reads CASSQDQGGAIGYTF. In DNA, the CDR3 is TGCGCCAGCAGCCAAGATCAAGGAGGGGCCATTGGCTACACCTTC.

The sample holds many counts of this clonotype. V usage is TRBV19 and J usage is TRBJ2-7; possible D gene TRBD1, 5 bases. This CDR3 has 14 residues. The ends were cut back, 1 base at V and 2 bases at J, with 9 bases in the middle. Germline V CDR1 and CDR2: LNHDA, SQIVND (reference sequence). This CDR3 reads CASSIAAGTYEQYF. CDR3 in DNA: TGTGCCAGTAGTATAGCCGCAGGGACCTACGAGCAGTACTTC.

The chain carries TRBV5-1 and TRBJ1-1; 9 nucleotides agree with TRBD1. This CDR3 contains 16 residues. J was trimmed by 0 bases and V by 3 bases; bases with no gene match: 6. Germline V gene lookup returns CDR1 SGHRS and CDR2 YFSETQ. CDR3 in amino acids: CASSSIGTGMNTEAFF. Written as DNA, the CDR3 is TGCGCCAGCAGCTCGATAGGGACAGGGATGAACACTGAAGCTTTCTTT.

The table lists this clonotype with a few counts. A clone one base away is much larger, so this may be a read error. The chain combines TRBV20-1 with TRBJ2-2; D is tentatively TRBD1 or TRBD2 (5 bases each). The CDR3 spans 16 residues. Germline V gene data show CDR1 as DFQATT and CDR2 as SNEGSKA (reference sequence). With 5 bases removed from V and 6 bases from J, the gap between germline ends came to 22 bases. Here the CDR3 DNA reads TGCAGTGCTCAGGCGGAGACAGTCACGAGGGCCGGGGAGCTGTTTTTT. Its translation is CSAQAETVTRAGELFF.

There are many counts of this clonotype. The chain combines TRBV12-3 or TRBV12-4 with TRBJ2-7; D assignment may be TRBD1 or TRBD2 (6 bases each). V was cut by 2 bases and J by 3 bases, with 17 bases left in between. This CDR3 comprises 16 residues. CDR3: CASSLRGAGPGYEQYF. The CDR3 DNA follows: TGTGCCAGCAGTTTAAGGGGGGCAGGTCCTGGCTACGAGCAGTACTTC.

Ten or more counts support this clonotype. The V gene is TRBV12-3 or TRBV12-4, the J gene TRBJ2-2; no firm D call. The CDR3 length is 14 residues. V was shortened by 6 bases and J by 4 bases, with 12 bases between the two germline ends. As DNA, the CDR3 is TGTGCCAGCAGCCTGACTCCGACCACCGGGGAGCTGTTTTTT. The encoded protein is CASSLTPTTGELFF.